These T cell receptor beta chains were read from a single sample in a study of PD-1 blockade in classical Hodgkin lymphoma. Assay: immunoSEQ multiplex PCR; the TCRdb copy retains only in-frame clones and omits some. The top ten clones hold 2.6% of a sample with more than 70,000 clones, nearly 95% of them seen once. The sequencing here drew on peripheral blood mononuclear cells (PBMCs), taken before the second cycle of nivolumab. The receptors stem from a human donor with classical Hodgkin lymphoma. Each CDR3 is given without its conserved first and last residue.

v_gene	CDR3aa
TRBV27	ASSPPWDQEAQY
TRBV28	ASSAPGRDYGYT
TRBV18	ASSLLDGGYT
TRBV5-1	ASSLGVGGELF
TRBV7-9	ASSLDGAYYEQY
TRBV29-1	SVDRGVLETQY
TRBV30	AWTEPSTGIGAEAF
TRBV9	ASSARLAGGPRHEQY
TRBV6-5	ASSPGTGHGYT
TRBV5-4	ASSRGTTQHPNEQF
TRBV28	ASRPNPRWGNQH
TRBV6-5	ASRAGGRTEAF
TRBV6-6	ASIGGVTDTQY
TRBV9	ASTRGMNTEAF
TRBV5-1	ASTSGQAGYEQY
TRBV7-9	ASSLDTGTELF
TRBV5-1	ASRPQREGLNEQF
TRBV28	ASSPPALRLAGAEVEQF
TRBV4-1	ASSQGSTSGLYEQY
TRBV6-6	ASSYLAGDVETQY
TRBV5-1	ASSHKMGTGALYEQY
TRBV5-4	ASSLDRLEQY
TRBV10-3	AISAPRDQVAEETQY
TRBV27	ASSPTRRGRKYEKLF
TRBV5-1	ASSLGGSLSGRVQETQY
TRBV28	ASRQGSYEQY
TRBV19	ASENGGNYNEQF
TRBV4-1	ASSPTDHPVDAEAF